One and the same sample provided the 27 T cell receptor beta chains below, sequenced in a study of CD8 T cells in ankylosing spondylitis. General study findings and limits: A TCR beta motif made of 7 to 9 highly homologous variants seemed typical of ankylosing spondylitis blood.

TCRdb re-called the 5' RACE reads through MiXCR, storing one row per CDR3 protein. The sample yields under 150,000 distinct CDR3 sequences, approximately 17% seen once. The antigens of these receptors remain unknown. Sequencing was done on a sample of blood, either unsorted or a sorted T cell fraction (not recorded which). Receptors were obtained from a male donor with ankylosing spondylitis.

Only a few counts were recorded for this clonotype. V gene TRBV27 combines with J gene TRBJ2-3; perhaps TRBD2 as D (6 bases). Trimming took off 6 bases at V and 4 bases at J, with 8 bases between the two ends. CDR3 length: 12 residues. CDR1 is MNHEY, CDR2 SMNVEV, per germline (reference sequence). For the CDR3, the DNA is TGTGCCAGCAGGGGGGAGGCAGATACGCAGTATTTT. It is translated as CASRGEADTQYF.

This clonotype has just a few counts. This chain joins TRBV15 and TRBJ2-2, with D tentatively TRBD2 (5 bases). The CDR3 sequence is 14 residues long. The V gene lost 0 bases and the J gene lost 7 bases, with 9 bases spanning the gap. Germline assignment: CDR1 LNHNV and CDR2 YYDKDF (reference sequence). CDR3 in DNA: TGTGCCACCAGCAGAGATCCGGGGAACGGGGAGCTGTTTTTT. It is translated as CATSRDPGNGELFF.

This clonotype appeared a few times. The J gene is TRBJ2-7, the V gene TRBV7-6, with 7 bases lining up with TRBD2. Trimming at V came to 1 base and at J to 0 bases, leaving 3 bases not matched to a gene. Germline V gene lookup returns CDR1 SGHVS and CDR2 FNYEAQ. The CDR3 length is 15 residues. CDR3 region: CASSLDGGSSYEQYF. The CDR3 coding sequence is TGTGCCAGCAGCTTAGATGGCGGGAGCTCCTACGAGCAGTACTTC.

This clonotype was found many times. This chain joins TRBV12-3 or TRBV12-4 and TRBJ2-1, with 9 bases that match TRBD2. V shed 5 bases and J 4 bases; nucleotides not matched to a gene: 6. The CDR3 is made up of 15 amino acids. CDR3 nucleotide sequence: TGTGCCAGCAGTACTACTAGCGGGTATTACAATGAGCAGTTCTTC. This encodes CASSTTSGYYNEQFF.

This clonotype was counted many times. The chain is built from TRBV12-3 or TRBV12-4 and TRBJ2-1, with D hard to call. V was trimmed by 2 bases and J by 9 bases, leaving 5 bases between them. The CDR3 is made up of 11 amino acids. This CDR3 reads CASSLWGEQFF. The DNA for the CDR3 is TGTGCCAGCAGTTTATGGGGTGAGCAGTTCTTC.

The chain couples TRBV7-9 to TRBJ2-7; 8 nucleotides line up with TRBD1. The V and J ends lost 5 bases and 4 bases, in that order; junction bases with no gene match: 7. CDR1 is SEHNR, CDR2 FQNEAQ, per germline (reference sequence). The CDR3 is 14 amino acids. The CDR3 protein is CASSLQGAEYEQYF. In DNA, the CDR3 is TGTGCCAGCAGCCTGCAGGGGGCTGAATACGAGCAGTACTTC.

V and J are TRBV4-2 and TRBJ2-3; D gene ambiguous. The germline CDR1 and CDR2 sequences are LGHNA and YNFKEQ. The CDR3 loop spans 15 amino acids. Between the trimmed V and J ends, which lost 0 bases and 4 bases, there was a span of 11 bases. The chain's CDR3 is CASSQDGDPPDTQYF. CDR3 coding DNA: TGTGCCAGCAGCCAAGATGGTGATCCGCCAGATACGCAGTATTTT.

This clonotype was seen a handful of times. This chain connects TRBV20-1 to TRBJ2-7, with unresolved D. Trimming shortened V by 6 bases and J by 0 bases, and 12 bases separated the two germline ends. The length of the CDR3 is 13 residues. The germline gives CDR1 DFQATT, CDR2 SNEGSKA (reference sequence). The CDR3 is CSAPPGLSYEQYF. The CDR3 nucleotides read TGCAGTGCCCCTCCCGGCCTCTCCTACGAGCAGTACTTC.

A few counts support this clonotype. The V and J genes are TRBV2 and TRBJ2-1; TRBD2 matches at 13 bases. The CDR3 totals 16 residues. Trimming at V came to 5 bases and at J to 6 bases, leaving 7 bases not matched to a gene. Germline V gene data show CDR1 as SNHLY and CDR2 as FYNNEI. The CDR3 DNA follows: TGTGCCAGCAGTTCCCCCGGGACTAGCGGGGTCAATGAGCAGTTCTTC. As protein: CASSSPGTSGVNEQFF.

The chain is built from TRBV7-6 and TRBJ2-1, with 7 bases fitting TRBD2. V lost 5 bases, J lost 2 bases, and 6 bases stayed unmatched. Germline V lookup: CDR1 SGHVS, CDR2 FNYEAQ. The CDR3 consists of 15 residues. CDR3: CASSPQRGPYNEQFF. The CDR3 nucleotides read TGTGCCAGCAGCCCACAGCGGGGTCCCTACAATGAGCAGTTCTTC.

V is TRBV19 and J is TRBJ2-6, with 7 bases matching TRBD1. This CDR3 has 16 residues. Trimming removed 4 bases from V and 3 bases from J; junction bases left unmatched: 6. Germline V gene sequence: CDR1 LNHDA, CDR2 SQIVND (reference sequence). The CDR3 DNA follows: TGTGCCAGTAGTACCACAGGGGCTCGTGGGGCCAACGTCCTGACTTTC. Protein: CASSTTGARGANVLTF.

This clonotype was seen a handful of times. J is TRBJ2-7 and V is TRBV20-1, with a possible D match to TRBD1 (5 bases). Deletions cut 0 bases from V and 5 bases from J, with 17 bases between. CDR1 DFQATT and CDR2 SNEGSKA come from the germline V gene (reference sequence). This CDR3 has 15 residues. The CDR3 nucleotides are TGCAGTGCTAGAGATCGCGAAGGGGATTCGGACGAGCAGTACTTC. The encoded protein is CSARDREGDSDEQYF.

The chain uses TRBV7-9 and TRBJ2-7, with 13 bases identical to TRBD2. Germline V gene lookup returns CDR1 SEHNR and CDR2 FQNEAQ (reference sequence). The J segment lost 7 bases and the V segment lost 4 bases, leaving 4 bases of the junction unmatched. CDR3 size: 14 residues. The CDR3 region is CASSYGLAGEEQYF. The CDR3 DNA reads as TGTGCCAGCAGCTACGGACTAGCGGGAGAGGAGCAGTACTTC.

This clonotype was observed a handful of times. This chain links TRBV10-3 with TRBJ2-7; 10 bases are shared with TRBD2. After removal of 3 bases from V and 4 bases from J, the junction contained 9 bases not matched to a gene. In germline, CDR1 is ENHRY, CDR2 SYGVKD. CDR3 length: 16 amino acids. The CDR3 DNA sequence: TGTGCCATCAGTGATCTAGCGGGAGCTGAGAGTTACGAGCAGTACTTC. Protein: CAISDLAGAESYEQYF.

The V and J genes are TRBV7-9 and TRBJ1-1, with 7 bases that match TRBD1. The trim removed 11 bases at V and 1 base at J, leaving 4 bases unmatched. Germline V gene data show CDR1 as SEHNR and CDR2 as FQNEAQ (reference sequence). CDR3 length: 12 residues. The CDR3 reads CAGRQGNTEAFF. The CDR3 DNA reads as TGTGCCGGAAGACAGGGGAACACTGAAGCTTTCTTT.

V and J are TRBV18 and TRBJ1-1; 7 bases line up with TRBD1. Germline V gene sequence: CDR1 KGHSH, CDR2 LQKENI. Losses at the gene ends were 5 bases for V and 4 bases for J; bases not matched to a gene: 4. The length of the CDR3 is 13 residues. CDR3 coding DNA: TGTGCCAGCTCATCAGGGGGGGGCACTGAAGCTTTCTTT. Translation gives CASSSGGGTEAFF.

This chain uses TRBV7-9 with TRBJ2-3; D gene uncertain. Germline lookup yields CDR1 SEHNR and CDR2 FQNEAQ (reference sequence). Trimming removed 1 base from V and 11 bases from J, with 19 bases in between. The CDR3 is made up of 15 amino acids. CDR3 region: CASSLDLGTSLGQYF. The CDR3 coding sequence is TGTGCCAGCAGCTTAGACCTAGGAACCTCCCTCGGGCAGTATTTT.

This clonotype came up a few times. The V call is TRBV29-1, the J call TRBJ1-1; possible D gene TRBD1, 6 bases. The CDR3 runs to 15 residues. V dropped 3 bases and J dropped 4 bases, with 18 bases sitting between them. The V gene's germline CDR1 is SQVTM and CDR2 ANQGSEA. The CDR3 DNA reads TGCAGCGTTGATTTAATCAGGGGCTGGGGCACTGAAGCTTTCTTT. This sequence encodes CSVDLIRGWGTEAFF.

The chain combines TRBV9 with TRBJ2-1; the D gene could be TRBD1 or TRBD2 (6 bases each). The germline CDR1 and CDR2 sequences are SGDLS and YYNGEE. There are 17 residues in the CDR3. V was cut by 0 bases and J by 7 bases, with 20 bases left in between. In nucleotides, the CDR3 is TGTGCCAGCAGCGTAGCGAGAGGGGGGCAGGGCTCAAATGAGCAGTTCTTC. Translation: CASSVARGGQGSNEQFF. The whole variable domain, filled in from reference TRBV9 and TRBJ2-1, reads DSGVTQTPKHLITATGQRVTLRCSPRSGDLSVYWYQQSLDQGLQFLIQYYNGEERAKGNILERFSAQQFPDLHSELNLSSLELGDSALYFCASSVARGGQGSNEQFFGPGTRLTVL.

This clonotype has a handful of counts. This chain links TRBV29-1 with TRBJ1-2; no clear D gene. Germline CDR1 reads SQVTM; CDR2 reads ANQGSEA. The CDR3 totals 13 residues. V was cut by 1 base and J by 8 bases, with 14 bases left in between. The CDR3 here is CSVEGSEADGYTF. In DNA, the CDR3 is TGCAGCGTTGAAGGTAGCGAGGCGGACGGCTACACCTTC.

This clonotype was counted many times. The rearrangement joins TRBV9 to TRBJ2-5; the D call may be TRBD1 or TRBD2 (5 bases each). Germline CDR1 reads SGDLS; CDR2 reads YYNGEE. There are 15 residues in the CDR3. Trimming pared 6 bases from V and 5 bases from J, leaving 20 bases between. The CDR3 region is CASTRSGTLHETQYF. Here the CDR3 DNA reads TGTGCCAGCACCAGATCAGGGACCCTGCATGAGACCCAGTACTTC.

Remarks on this clonotype: The germline gene is not matched at one end of the junction; a read error may be the cause. The chain employs TRBV29-1 and TRBJ2-7; 10 positions match TRBD2. The CDR3 is 14 residues long. Germline CDR1 and CDR2: SQVTM and ANQGSEA. For the CDR3, the DNA is TGCAGCGCCTGGACTAGCGGATACTCCTACGAGCGGTACTTC. This translates into CSAWTSGYSYERYF.

This clonotype appeared once. The chain employs TRBV4-1 and TRBJ1-5; a weak D match, TRBD1 (5 bases). The CDR3 contains 14 residues. Germline V lookup: CDR1 MGHRA, CDR2 YSYEKL. V gave up 3 bases and J gave up 6 bases, with 12 bases separating them. The CDR3 DNA sequence: TGCGCCAGCAGCCATCGGAGGGGTGCTCAGCCCCAGCATTTT. It is translated as CASSHRRGAQPQHF.

The chain couples TRBV2 to TRBJ1-5; D gene ambiguous. V lost 4 bases to trimming and J lost 3 bases, with 7 bases between them. CDR3 size: 13 residues. The V gene's germline CDR1 is SNHLY and CDR2 FYNNEI. CDR3 in amino acids: CASSGQFNQPQHF. CDR3 DNA: TGTGCCAGCAGTGGTCAATTCAATCAGCCCCAGCATTTT.

The rearrangement links TRBV4-1 to TRBJ2-7; D gene uncertain. Looked up from germline, CDR1 is MGHRA and CDR2 is YSYEKL. The V gene lost 0 bases and the J gene lost 0 bases, with 12 bases spanning the gap. This CDR3 spans 16 amino acids. Here the CDR3 DNA reads TGCGCCAGCAGCCAAGATTCGAGGAGTAACTCCTACGAGCAGTACTTC. This sequence encodes CASSQDSRSNSYEQYF.

V gene TRBV18 combines with J gene TRBJ1-3; unclear D gene. There are 14 residues in the CDR3. V was pared by 5 bases and J by 10 bases, with 18 bases between. Germline assignment: CDR1 KGHSH and CDR2 LQKENI. The CDR3 DNA follows: TGTGCCAGCTCAGCGGCTCCCGGTCGGGAAACCATATATTTT. Residues: CASSAAPGRETIYF.

This chain connects TRBV7-9 to TRBJ2-7; no firm D call. Germline loops: CDR1 SEHNR, CDR2 FQNEAQ (reference sequence). Trimming left V 9 bases short and J 0 bases short, with 9 bases between. The CDR3 totals 12 residues. In DNA, the CDR3 is TGTGCCAGAGTCGCTCTCTCCTACGAGCAGTACTTC. It is translated as CARVALSYEQYF.